This record concerns one TCR beta chain sequence. No antigen is known for it. Generated by immunoSEQ multiplex PCR, the TCRdb table keeps only in-frame clones and is missing some. Seen here are 50,000 to 75,000 clones, about 86% observed once, and the top ten hold about 7.7%. The sample originates from a study of a mutant IDH1 vaccine in newly diagnosed glioma. Study at large: Patients previously underwent radiotherapy, temozolomide, or both, and most underwent both.

This CDR3 spans 19 amino acids. The germline gives CDR1 SGHNT, CDR2 YYREEE (reference sequence). Trimming cost V 0 bases and J 5 bases; bases outside gene matches: 14. Regarding time point: week 5, during vaccination. It was 300 ug of mutant IDH1 20-mer peptide that made up each vaccine dose, given with topical imiquimod. The sequencing used PBMCs, collected from a glioma patient whose treatment included an IDH1 peptide vaccine. The chain joins TRBV5-4 to TRBJ2-4, with 10 bases fitting TRBD2. The source of this sequence is a woman in her forties or fifties with glioma. Written as DNA, the CDR3 is TGTGCCAGCAGCTTGGCTTGGAGAGCGGGGGGGCCGGGTGAAAACATTCAGTACTTC. Translated, it gives CASSLAWRAGGPGENIQYF.